The entry that follows covers one T cell receptor beta chain sequence. The CDR3 has 14 amino acids. The germline V gene encodes CDR1 SGHRS and CDR2 YFSETQ. The J segment lost 6 bases and the V segment lost 4 bases, leaving 6 bases of the junction unmatched. Methods used by the authors: By means of reference gene primer amplification, nucleated cell counts were estimated. Sequencing was performed with immunoSEQ multiplex PCR; in TCRdb, only in-frame clones are kept and a portion is missing. The V and J calls and clone size are taken from that table; D and trimming were inferred from the DNA. The table includes some 160,000 clones, about 86% detected once. The source of the sample is a study of blood T cell repertoires in COVID-19.

This chain uses TRBV5-1 with TRBJ2-7, with 11 bases fitting TRBD1. The material sequenced was peripheral blood. This receptor was taken from a man aged 65 to 85 with active or convalescent COVID-19. CDR3 coding DNA: TGCGCCAGCAGCAGCCGGGACAGGGGGAGCGAGCAGTACTTC. This gives the protein CASSSRDRGSEQYF.